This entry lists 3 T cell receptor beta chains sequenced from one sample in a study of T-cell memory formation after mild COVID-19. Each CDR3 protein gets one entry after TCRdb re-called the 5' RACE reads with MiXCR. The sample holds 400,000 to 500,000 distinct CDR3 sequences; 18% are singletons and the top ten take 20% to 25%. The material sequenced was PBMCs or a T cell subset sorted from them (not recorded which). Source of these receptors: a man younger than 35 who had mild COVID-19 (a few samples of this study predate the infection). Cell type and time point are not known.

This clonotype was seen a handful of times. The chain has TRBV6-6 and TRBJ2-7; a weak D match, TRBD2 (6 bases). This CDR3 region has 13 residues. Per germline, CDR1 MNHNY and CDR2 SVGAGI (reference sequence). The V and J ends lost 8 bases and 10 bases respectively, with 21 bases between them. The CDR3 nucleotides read TGTGCCAGCGGGGGGTCGGACGCCTTAGTTCAGTACTTC. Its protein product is CASGGSDALVQYF.

CDR3 protein: CASSNGLAKETQYF. In DNA, the CDR3 is TGTGCCAGCAGCAACGGACTAGCTAAAGAGACCCAGTACTTC. The rearrangement joins TRBV7-3 to TRBJ2-5; 8 bases fit TRBD2. This CDR3 contains 14 residues. The germline V gene has CDR1 SGHTA and CDR2 FQGTGA. J was trimmed by 3 bases and V by 5 bases; bases with no gene match: 5.

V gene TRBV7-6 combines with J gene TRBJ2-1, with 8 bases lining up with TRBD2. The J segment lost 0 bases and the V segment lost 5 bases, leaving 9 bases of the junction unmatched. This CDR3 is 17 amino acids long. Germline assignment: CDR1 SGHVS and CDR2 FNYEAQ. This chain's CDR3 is CASSPSGGPSSYNEQFF. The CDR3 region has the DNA TGTGCCAGCAGCCCCAGCGGGGGCCCTAGCTCCTACAATGAGCAGTTCTTC. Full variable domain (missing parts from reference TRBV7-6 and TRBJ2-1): GAGVSQSPRYKVTKRGQDVALRCDPISGHVSLYWYRQALGQGPEFLTYFNYEAQQDKSGLPNDRFSAERPEGSISTLTIQRTEQRDSAMYRCASSPSGGPSSYNEQFFGPGTRLTVL.